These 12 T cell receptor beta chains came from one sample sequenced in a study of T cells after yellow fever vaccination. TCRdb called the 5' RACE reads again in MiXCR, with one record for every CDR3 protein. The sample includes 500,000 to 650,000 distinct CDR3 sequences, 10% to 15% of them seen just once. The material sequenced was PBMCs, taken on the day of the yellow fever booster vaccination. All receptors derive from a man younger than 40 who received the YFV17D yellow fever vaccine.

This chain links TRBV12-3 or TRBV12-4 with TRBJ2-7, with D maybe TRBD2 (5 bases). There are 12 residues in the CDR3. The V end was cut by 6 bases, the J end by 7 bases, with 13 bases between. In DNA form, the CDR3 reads TGTGCCAGCAGGAAGGGAACGGGGGAGCAGTACTTC. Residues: CASRKGTGEQYF.

CDR3 DNA sequence: TGTGCCAGCAGTTACCGAGACAGACCGACAGATACGCAGTATTTT. Translation gives CASSYRDRPTDTQYF. The chain recombines TRBV6-2 or TRBV6-3 with TRBJ2-3; TRBD1 is a possible D gene (5 bases). The CDR3 has 15 residues. Per the germline V gene, CDR1 is MNHEY and CDR2 is SVGEGT. Trimming took 2 bases from V and 3 from J, leaving 12 bases between them.

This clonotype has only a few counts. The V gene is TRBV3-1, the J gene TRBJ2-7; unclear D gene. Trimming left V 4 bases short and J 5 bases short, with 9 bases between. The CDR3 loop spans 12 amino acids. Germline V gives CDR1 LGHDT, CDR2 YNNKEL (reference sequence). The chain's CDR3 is CASSLVADEQYF. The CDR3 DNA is TGTGCCAGCAGCCTGGTTGCCGACGAGCAGTACTTC.

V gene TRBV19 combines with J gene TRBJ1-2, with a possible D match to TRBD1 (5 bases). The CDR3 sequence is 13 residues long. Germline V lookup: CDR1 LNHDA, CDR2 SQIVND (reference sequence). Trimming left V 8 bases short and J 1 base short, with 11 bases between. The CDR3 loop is CASFFGGNYGYTF. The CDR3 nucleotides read TGTGCCAGTTTTTTCGGGGGTAACTATGGCTACACCTTC.

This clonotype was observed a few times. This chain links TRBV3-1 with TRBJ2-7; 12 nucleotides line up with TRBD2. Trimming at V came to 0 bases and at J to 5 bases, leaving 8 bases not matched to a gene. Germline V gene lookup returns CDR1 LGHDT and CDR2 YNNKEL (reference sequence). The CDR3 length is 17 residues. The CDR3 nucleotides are TGTGCCAGCAGCCAAGAAGAGACTAGCGGGAGTTGGGACGAGCAGTACTTC. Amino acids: CASSQEETSGSWDEQYF.

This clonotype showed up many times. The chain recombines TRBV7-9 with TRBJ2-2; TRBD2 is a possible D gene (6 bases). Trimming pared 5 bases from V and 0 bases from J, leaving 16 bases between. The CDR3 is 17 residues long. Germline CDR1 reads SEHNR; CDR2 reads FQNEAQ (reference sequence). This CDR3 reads CASSPPYSGANTGELFF. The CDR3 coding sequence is TGTGCCAGCAGCCCCCCATATAGCGGAGCGAACACCGGGGAGCTGTTTTTT.

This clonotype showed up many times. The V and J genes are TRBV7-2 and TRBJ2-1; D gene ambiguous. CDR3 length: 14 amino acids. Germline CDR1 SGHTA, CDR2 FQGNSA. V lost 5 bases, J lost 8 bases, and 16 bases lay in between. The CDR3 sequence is CASSPGSILYEQFF. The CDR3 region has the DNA TGTGCCAGCAGCCCTGGTTCCATCCTATATGAGCAGTTCTTC.

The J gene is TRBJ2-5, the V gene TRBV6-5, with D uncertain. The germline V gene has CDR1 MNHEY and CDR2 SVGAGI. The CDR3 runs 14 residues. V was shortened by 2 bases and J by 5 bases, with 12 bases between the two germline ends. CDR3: CASSYPGPSETQYF. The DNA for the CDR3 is TGTGCCAGCAGTTACCCAGGACCGTCGGAGACCCAGTACTTC.

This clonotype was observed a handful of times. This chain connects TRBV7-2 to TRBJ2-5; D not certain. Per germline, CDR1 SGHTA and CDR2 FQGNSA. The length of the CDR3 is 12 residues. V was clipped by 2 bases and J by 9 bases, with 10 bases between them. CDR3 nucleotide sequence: TGTGCCAGCAGCTTATCTACCCCGCCCCAGTACTTC. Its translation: CASSLSTPPQYF.

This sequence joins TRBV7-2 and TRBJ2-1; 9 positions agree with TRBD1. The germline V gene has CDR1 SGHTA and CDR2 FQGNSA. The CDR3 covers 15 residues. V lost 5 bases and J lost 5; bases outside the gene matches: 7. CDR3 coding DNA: TGTGCCAGCAGCCCGACAGGGGGTAACCACAATGAGCAGTTCTTC. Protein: CASSPTGGNHNEQFF.

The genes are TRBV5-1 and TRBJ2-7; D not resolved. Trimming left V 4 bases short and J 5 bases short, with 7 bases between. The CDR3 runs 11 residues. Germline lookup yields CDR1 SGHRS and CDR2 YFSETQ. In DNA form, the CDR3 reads TGCGCCAGCAGCCATGCCAACGAGCAGTACTTC. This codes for CASSHANEQYF. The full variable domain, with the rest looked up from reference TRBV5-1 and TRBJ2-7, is KAGVTQTPRYLIKTRGQQVTLSCSPISGHRSVSWYQQTPGQGLQFLFEYFSETQRNKGNFPGRFSGRQFSNSRSEMNVSTLELGDSALYLCASSHANEQYFGPGTRLTVT.

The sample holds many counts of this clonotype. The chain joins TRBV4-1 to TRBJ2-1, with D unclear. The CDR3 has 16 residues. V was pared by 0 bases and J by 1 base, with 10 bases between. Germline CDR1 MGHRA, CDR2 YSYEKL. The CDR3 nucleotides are TGCGCCAGCAGCCAAGAACCGGAGAGATCCTACAATGAGCAGTTCTTC. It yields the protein CASSQEPERSYNEQFF.